This T cell receptor (beta chain) was profiled in a study of CD8 T cells in Susac syndrome. A remark on this clonotype: Antigen: not known.

The study's findings and limits: TCR sequencing and HLA analysis covered a relatively small number of individuals.

RNA, at roughly 0.5 to 1 ug, was reverse transcribed with random hexamers. From the immunoSEQ multiplex PCR reads, TCRdb called clonotypes with MiXCR, one entry per CDR3 protein. The table shows about 85,000 distinct CDR3 sequences, with 95% occurring only once. The receptor comes from a human donor with Susac syndrome. The sequencing input was CD8+ T cells from PBMCs.

CDR3 sequence (DNA): TGCAGTGCTAGAGACCCGTTGGAGGTAGCGGGAGTGGGTAATGAGCAGTTCTTC. It encodes CSARDPLEVAGVGNEQFF. The chain is built from TRBV20-1 and TRBJ2-1, with TRBD2 matching 9 bases. Germline CDR1 is DFQATT and CDR2 is SNEGSKA (reference sequence). V lost 0 bases to trimming and J lost 7 bases; unmatched junction nucleotides: 16. CDR3 length equals 18 residues.